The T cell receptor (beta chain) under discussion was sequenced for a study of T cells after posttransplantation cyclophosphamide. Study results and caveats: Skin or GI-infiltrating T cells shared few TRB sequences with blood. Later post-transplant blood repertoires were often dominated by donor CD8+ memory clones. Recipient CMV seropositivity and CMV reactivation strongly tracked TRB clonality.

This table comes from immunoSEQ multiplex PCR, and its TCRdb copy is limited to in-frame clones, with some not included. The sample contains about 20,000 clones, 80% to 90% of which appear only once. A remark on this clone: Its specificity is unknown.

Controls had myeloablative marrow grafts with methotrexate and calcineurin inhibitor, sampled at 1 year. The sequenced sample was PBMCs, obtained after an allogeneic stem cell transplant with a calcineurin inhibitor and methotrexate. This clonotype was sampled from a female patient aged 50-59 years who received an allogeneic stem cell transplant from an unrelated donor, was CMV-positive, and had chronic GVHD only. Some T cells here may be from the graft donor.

Here the CDR3 reads CALGDSGDTEAFF. In DNA form, the CDR3 reads TGTGCCCTTGGCGACAGCGGGGACACTGAAGCTTTCTTT. This chain uses TRBV10-3 with TRBJ1-1; the D gene is possibly TRBD1 (5 bases). The germline CDR1 and CDR2 sequences are ENHRY and SYGVKD. The V gene lost 11 bases and the J gene lost 3 bases, with 16 bases spanning the gap. This CDR3 comprises 13 residues.